Many counts were recorded for the clone carrying this TCR beta chain. The antigen is undetermined. Arm-PCR of CDR3 regions with iRepertoire HTBI primers generated TCR beta libraries. TCRdb independently ran MiXCR on the multiplex PCR reads; one entry per CDR3 protein. Of approximately 350,000 distinct CDR3 sequences in the sample, 12% were seen once. This sample was included in a study of regulatory T cells in long-lasting Graves disease. CDR1 is SGHTA and CDR2 is FQGTGA in the germline V gene. The CDR3 totals 17 residues. J lost 0 bases, V lost 6 bases, and 6 bases had no gene match. Time point reported: newly diagnosed GD, antithyroid drugs for less than 3 months. RNA isolated from PBMCs was used to make the TCR library. Findings of the study overall: TRBV28 was favored in persistent disease, as were TRBJ1-2 and TRBJ2-5.

This sample also appeared in a second study, on T cells in Graves' hyperthyroidism and ophthalmopathy. That report adds: Most clonotypes expanded in the thyroid (above 0.001) were also present in blood.

Here the sequenced sample was peripheral blood mononuclear cells (PBMCs), taken at new diagnosis, from a patient treated with antithyroid drugs. The origin of this receptor is a woman under 30 with Graves disease. The genes are TRBV7-3 and TRBJ2-2; 11 bases agree with TRBD2. The CDR3 sequence is CASSGTSGPANTGELFF. The CDR3 bases are TGTGCCAGCAGTGGGACTAGCGGACCCGCGAACACCGGGGAGCTGTTTTTT.